This T cell receptor beta chain comes out of a study of blood T cells in healthy people across ages (dated by TCRdb to about 2015). At the level of the whole study: In model experiments, template switching captured roughly one uniquely barcoded TCR beta cDNA molecule for every two T cells. Using deep sequencing normalized with unique cDNA molecular identifiers, the study measured how TCR beta repertoire diversity changes with age. Four age groups were formed from the donors: young (average 16 years), middle-aged (around 41), aged (62) and long-lived (about 75). To avoid experimental bias, donors of different ages were spread randomly across the sequencing lanes. The study analyzed two additional independent replicas of 1 million unique cDNA reads from the same blood draw for two donors, one aged 18 to 30 and one aged 80 or older. Overall study results and their limits: Compared with the aged group, more naive CD4+ T cells, fewer expanded clones and increased TCR diversity were shown by the long-lived group, suggesting age selection. As age increased, observed TCR beta diversity per million T cells dropped in a roughly linear way, and a significant reduction was already evident by age about 40. The CMV infection status of donors was not known, potentially confounding age-related changes in expanded clonotypes. A strong correlation was found between observed TCR beta diversity and the percentage of naive T cells measured by flow cytometry. Estimates of total diversity based on one million sequenced T cells were regarded as lower bounds and as underestimates. Conclusive comparison of naive and antigen-experienced compartments was prevented by the profiling of bulk unsorted PBMCs.

Libraries were built with 5' RACE. TCRdb lists the instrument as Illumina HiSeq 2500. A second PCR of about 7 to 12 cycles was performed with a sample-barcoded 5' primer and a J-beta primer mix. A unique molecular identifier was introduced onto each TCR beta cDNA molecule by a template-switch 5' adaptor carrying 12 random nucleotides. At least 3 million CDR3-containing paired-end reads were obtained from each sample. First-strand cDNA synthesis was performed from all RNA using the Mint cDNA synthesis kit, with priming by a TRBC-specific oligonucleotide. Following uracil-DNA glycosylase treatment, a first 18-cycle PCR with universal primers M1SS and BC2_uni_R was performed on all cDNA. The authors processed their data as follows. For normalization, 1 million high-quality reads were randomly selected from each sample, with every read carrying a distinct molecular identifier. Reads with shared molecular identifiers were discarded instead of being binned into consensus sequences. MiTCR, run with a Q25 quality threshold and the strictest error-elimination algorithm, handled CDR3 identification, clonotype clustering and error correction. A nonparametric unseen species model with Euler transformation was used to estimate lower-bound total TCR beta diversity. The public reads were reprocessed in TCRdb via fastp at Q25 and MiXCR, keeping in-frame beta chains. Every entry covers one CDR3 protein and lists the most common genes and DNA from its rows. TCRdb, rather than the study authors, made the V and J calls. The sample table lists about 640,000 distinct CDR3 sequences, 58% of them with a count of one. The top ten hold about two fifths of the sample.

Trimming removed 3 bases from V and 0 bases from J, leaving 11 bases between the germline ends. CDR1 is given as MDHEN and CDR2 as SYDVKM, both from the germline V gene. The CDR3 runs 15 amino acids, cysteine and phenylalanine included. The sequence is cut down to CDR3 DNA, 45 bases in frame from base 1. A word on this clonotype: Its antigen is currently not known. No base qualities exist here, and no much larger clone lies one base off it.

Systemically healthy Caucasian individuals from Russia, around 39 in total and aged roughly 6 to 100 years, were included as donors. Each donor gave ten milliliters of peripheral blood, drawn into EDTA-treated Vacutainer tubes. Ficoll-Paque density-gradient centrifugation was used to isolate PBMCs, with at least 6.5 million per sample. Trizol reagent was used to extract total RNA from the PBMCs, yielding at least 6 micrograms per sample. For every donor, an aliquot of PBMCs went through flow cytometry to measure the percentages of naive CD45RAhigh/CD27high T cells. Sequenced input: blood. Recombination joined TRBV28 with TRBJ2-5, and possibly TRBD2, on 5 matching bases. The receptor was isolated from a man aged 55 to 70 in good health. The CDR3 reads CASSFNGGYQETQYF. DNA sequence: TGTGCCAGCAGTTTTAATGGCGGGTACCAAGAGACCCAGTACTTC.